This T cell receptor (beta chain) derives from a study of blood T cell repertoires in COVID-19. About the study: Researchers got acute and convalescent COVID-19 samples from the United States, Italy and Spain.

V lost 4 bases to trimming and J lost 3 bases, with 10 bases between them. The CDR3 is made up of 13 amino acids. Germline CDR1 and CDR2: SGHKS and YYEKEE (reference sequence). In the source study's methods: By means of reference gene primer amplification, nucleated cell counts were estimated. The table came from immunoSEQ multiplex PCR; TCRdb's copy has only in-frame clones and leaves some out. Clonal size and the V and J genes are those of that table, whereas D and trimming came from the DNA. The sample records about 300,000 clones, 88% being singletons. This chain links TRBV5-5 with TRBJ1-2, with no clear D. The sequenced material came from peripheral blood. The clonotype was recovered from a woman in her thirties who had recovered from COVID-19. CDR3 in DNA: TGTGCCAGCAGCCCTCGGGGAGACTATGGCTACACCTTC. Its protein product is CASSPRGDYGYTF.